This T cell receptor (beta chain) appears in the sequencing data of a study of T cell responses to AZD1222 COVID-19 vaccine. Germline CDR1 and CDR2: SEHNR and FQNEAQ (reference sequence). CDR3 size: 13 residues. V was pared by 5 bases and J by 7 bases, with 12 bases between. Some clones are missing from TCRdb's copy, which holds only in-frame ones; the method was immunoSEQ multiplex PCR. The sample lists fewer than 150,000 clones; about 93% were seen once. As to this clone: Antigen specificity is unknown.

Whole-study results and caveats: The donor group comprised mostly white British people and more females; the analysis possibly underestimated clonal diversity.

The sequencing here drew on peripheral blood, taken on day 0 of AZD1222 vaccination. V gene TRBV7-9 combines with J gene TRBJ1-5; D is unclear. This receptor was obtained from an adult in good health. CDR3 loop: CASSHSPSQPQHF. The CDR3 region has the DNA TGTGCCAGCAGCCACAGTCCCTCCCAGCCCCAGCATTTT.